What follows are 21 T cell receptor beta chains derived from one specimen sequenced in a study of response to subunit inactivated influenza vaccine. Each CDR3 protein gets one entry after TCRdb re-called the RT-PCR reads with MiXCR. Of about 780,000 distinct CDR3 sequences in the sample, approximately 17% were seen once. The specimen comprised PBMCs from blood, sampled approximately 5 days after vaccination. These receptors were taken from a man aged 45-60 years who received an inactivated influenza vaccine.

This clonotype was observed a handful of times. The chain joins TRBV7-2 to TRBJ2-1; 7 bases map to TRBD2. Germline CDR1 is SGHTA and CDR2 is FQGNSA. CDR3 length: 16 amino acids. The V gene end was trimmed by 1 base and the J gene end by 2 bases; junction bases not matched to a gene: 5. CDR3 residues: CASSLVGGSTYNEQFF. The CDR3 DNA reads as TGTGCCAGCAGCTTAGTGGGCGGGAGTACCTACAATGAGCAGTTCTTC. The full variable domain, its missing parts supplied by reference TRBV7-2 and TRBJ2-1, is GAGVSQSPSNKVTEKGKDVELRCDPISGHTALYWYRQSLGQGLEFLIYFQGNSAPDKSGLPSDRFSAERTGGSVSTLTIQRTQQEDSAVYLCASSLVGGSTYNEQFFGPGTRLTVL.

This rearrangement joins TRBV28 to TRBJ1-4; D not resolved. V dropped 5 bases and J dropped 6 bases, with 7 bases sitting between them. CDR1 and CDR2 (germline): MDHEN, SYDVKM. There are 12 residues in the CDR3. Written as DNA, the CDR3 is TGTGCCAGCAGTAAGCAAGATGAAAAACTGTTTTTT. This sequence encodes CASSKQDEKLFF. The complete variable domain, with remaining parts taken from reference TRBV28 and TRBJ1-4, reads DVKVTQSSRYLVKRTGEKVFLECVQDMDHENMFWYRQDPGLGLRLIYFSYDVKMKEKGDIPEGYSVSREKKERFSLILESASTNQTSMYLCASSKQDEKLFFGSGTQLSVL.

The chain carries TRBV2 and TRBJ2-7, with D perhaps being TRBD1 or TRBD2 (5 bases each). Germline CDR1 SNHLY, CDR2 FYNNEI. Deletions cut 5 bases from V and 4 bases from J, with 15 bases between. CDR3 length: 14 amino acids. The CDR3 is CASSPDWGKYEQYF. The CDR3 DNA follows: TGTGCCAGCAGTCCAGACTGGGGGAAATACGAGCAGTACTTC.

This clonotype was counted between two and nine times. The chain has TRBV18 and TRBJ2-4; 14 bases are a match to TRBD2. V gave up 4 bases and J gave up 6 bases; unmatched junction bases: 11. Germline V lookup: CDR1 KGHSH, CDR2 LQKENI. The CDR3 totals 18 residues. The CDR3 DNA sequence: TGTGCCAGCTCACTACAACCGGGACTAGCGGGAGCGAGAAACATTCAGTACTTC. It yields the protein CASSLQPGLAGARNIQYF.

In this sample, this clonotype turned up many times. CDR3 sequence: CASSLRGRGYEQYF. The DNA of the CDR3 is TGTGCCAGCAGTTTAAGGGGAAGGGGATACGAGCAGTACTTC. This sequence joins TRBV12-3 or TRBV12-4 and TRBJ2-7; D is perhaps TRBD1 (5 bases). V was shortened by 2 bases and J by 4 bases, with 12 bases between the two germline ends. The CDR3 loop spans 14 amino acids.

This clonotype was seen only a few times. The V call is TRBV7-8, the J call TRBJ2-2; 8 positions match TRBD1. Germline CDR1 reads SGHVS; CDR2 reads FQNEAQ. The length of the CDR3 is 16 residues. V dropped 5 bases and J dropped 6; count of bases not matched to a gene: 11. CDR3 DNA sequence: TGTGCCAGCAGCGCCCCCATGGGGACAGGCTCCGGGGAGCTGTTTTTT. Translation gives CASSAPMGTGSGELFF.

The chain is built from TRBV18 and TRBJ2-7, with D perhaps matching TRBD1 or TRBD2 (5 bases each). Looked up from germline, CDR1 is KGHSH and CDR2 is LQKENI. This CDR3 spans 15 amino acids. Trimming removed 0 bases at V and 7 bases at J, with 16 bases between. The CDR3 loop reads CASSPPTPGPGEQYF. CDR3 DNA: TGTGCCAGCTCACCACCTACCCCGGGGCCGGGGGAGCAGTACTTC.

This rearrangement joins TRBV16 to TRBJ2-3, with D perhaps matching TRBD1 (6 bases). There are 18 residues in the CDR3. Trimming took 3 bases from V and 1 from J, leaving 20 bases between them. Germline CDR1 is KGHSY and CDR2 is FQNENV. The CDR3 loop is CASSHPEGHPGGTDTQYF. CDR3 in DNA: TGTGCCAGCAGCCATCCTGAGGGACATCCAGGGGGCACAGATACGCAGTATTTT.

This clonotype has a single count. V usage is TRBV5-1 and J usage is TRBJ1-3, with 9 bases aligning to TRBD1. In germline, CDR1 is SGHRS, CDR2 YFSETQ. This CDR3 has 16 amino acids. V lost 4 bases, J lost 4 bases, and 9 bases stayed unmatched. The CDR3: CASSITGQGPGNTIYF. Written as DNA, the CDR3 is TGCGCCAGCAGCATTACGGGACAGGGTCCCGGAAACACCATATATTTT.

Ten or more counts support this clonotype. The rearrangement joins TRBV12-3 or TRBV12-4 to TRBJ1-4; D unclear. V was cut by 1 base and J by 2 bases, with 8 bases left in between. This CDR3 has 15 residues. CDR3 protein: CASSLGTVTNEKLFF. CDR3 nucleotide sequence: TGTGCCAGCAGTTTAGGGACGGTGACTAATGAAAAACTGTTTTTT.

This sequence joins TRBV12-3 or TRBV12-4 and TRBJ2-7; 7 positions agree with TRBD2. There are 14 residues in the CDR3. After removal of 3 bases from V and 3 bases from J, the junction contained 5 bases not matched to a gene. CDR3 in amino acids: CASSFRAGDYEQYF. As DNA, the CDR3 is TGTGCCAGCAGTTTCCGGGCGGGAGACTACGAGCAGTACTTC.

V gene TRBV15 combines with J gene TRBJ2-1; tentative D call: TRBD1 (6 bases). Germline V lookup: CDR1 LNHNV, CDR2 YYDKDF (reference sequence). Trimming removed 3 bases from V and 5 bases from J, with 14 bases in between. CDR3 length: 15 residues. The DNA of the CDR3 is TGTGCCACCAGCAGTATGGGGACAAGGAACAATGAGCAGTTCTTC. Protein product: CATSSMGTRNNEQFF.

This clonotype was detected a few times. This rearrangement joins TRBV20-1 to TRBJ2-3; 8 bases match TRBD2. Looked up from germline, CDR1 is DFQATT and CDR2 is SNEGSKA (reference sequence). V shed 2 bases, J shed 2 bases, and the junction held 3 bases outside the gene matches. The CDR3 loop spans 14 amino acids. The CDR3 coding sequence is TGCAGTGCTAGATCCGGGGGGGTCACAGATACGCAGTATTTT. Its protein product is CSARSGGVTDTQYF.

As DNA, the CDR3 is TGTGCCAGCAGCTACCGACAGTCGGGCCTTGCCAAAAACATTCAGTACTTC. This gives the protein CASSYRQSGLAKNIQYF. V gene TRBV5-6 combines with J gene TRBJ2-4; the D gene is possibly TRBD1 (5 bases). The V and J ends lost 3 bases and 1 base respectively, with 17 bases between them. CDR1 and CDR2 (germline): SGHDT, YYEEEE. The CDR3 is 17 residues long.

This clonotype has only a few counts. CDR3 loop: CASSLVPQALKTDTQYF. CDR3 nucleotides: TGTGCCAGCAGCTTAGTTCCCCAAGCATTGAAGACAGATACGCAGTATTTT. V gene TRBV11-2 combines with J gene TRBJ2-3; D remains unclear. This CDR3 region has 17 residues. Germline values: CDR1 SGHAT, CDR2 FQNNGV. Trimming left V 1 base short and J 3 bases short, with 17 bases between.

A few counts support this clonotype. The chain has TRBV28 and TRBJ2-1; D perhaps matches TRBD2 (6 bases). The CDR3 has 16 amino acids. With 2 bases removed from V and 6 bases from J, the gap between germline ends came to 17 bases. Germline loops: CDR1 MDHEN, CDR2 SYDVKM. The CDR3 DNA reads TGTGCCAGCAGTTTAGCGGGGTTGAGGCAGGGCAATGAGCAGTTCTTC. Translation gives CASSLAGLRQGNEQFF.

The rearrangement links TRBV27 to TRBJ2-5, with TRBD2 as a possible D gene (5 bases). The CDR3 spans 15 residues. Looked up from germline, CDR1 is MNHEY and CDR2 is SMNVEV (reference sequence). V was cut by 4 bases and J by 5 bases, with 17 bases left in between. CDR3 residues: CASSWSLASSETQYF. Here the CDR3 DNA reads TGTGCCAGCAGTTGGTCCCTAGCTAGTAGCGAGACCCAGTACTTC.

The rearrangement links TRBV6-2 or TRBV6-3 to TRBJ2-7; 11 nucleotides line up with TRBD2. Germline trimming cut 5 bases from V and 6 bases from J; bases unmatched to any gene: 6. The CDR3 has 14 residues. The germline CDR1 and CDR2 sequences are MNHEY and SVGEGT. As DNA, the CDR3 is TGTGCCAGCAGTACTAGCGGGGGCCGAGGCGAGCAGTACTTC. Its translation: CASSTSGGRGEQYF.

The J gene is TRBJ2-6, the V gene TRBV10-3; maybe TRBD2 (6 bases). CDR1 ENHRY and CDR2 SYGVKD come from the germline V gene. The CDR3 contains 18 residues. Deletions cut 0 bases from V and 2 bases from J, with 14 bases between. The CDR3 coding sequence is TGTGCCATCAGTGAGTCCTCGGGGGTCGGGCCTGGGGCCAACGTCCTGACTTTC. Translated: CAISESSGVGPGANVLTF.

This clonotype came up a few times. The chain links TRBV12-3 or TRBV12-4 to TRBJ1-1; a possible D gene is TRBD1 (5 bases). V lost 7 bases, J lost 0 bases, and 12 bases lay in between. CDR3 length equals 14 residues. The CDR3 loop reads CASTFGGMNTEAFF. The CDR3 DNA follows: TGTGCCAGCACCTTCGGGGGTATGAACACTGAAGCTTTCTTT.

The gene calls are TRBV15 and TRBJ1-2; no clear D. Germline CDR1 LNHNV, CDR2 YYDKDF (reference sequence). V was trimmed by 5 bases and J by 8 bases, leaving 15 bases between them. CDR3 length: 13 amino acids. The DNA of the CDR3 is TGTGCCACCAGCGCCCGGGCCCACGGAGGCTACACCTTC. Translated: CATSARAHGGYTF.